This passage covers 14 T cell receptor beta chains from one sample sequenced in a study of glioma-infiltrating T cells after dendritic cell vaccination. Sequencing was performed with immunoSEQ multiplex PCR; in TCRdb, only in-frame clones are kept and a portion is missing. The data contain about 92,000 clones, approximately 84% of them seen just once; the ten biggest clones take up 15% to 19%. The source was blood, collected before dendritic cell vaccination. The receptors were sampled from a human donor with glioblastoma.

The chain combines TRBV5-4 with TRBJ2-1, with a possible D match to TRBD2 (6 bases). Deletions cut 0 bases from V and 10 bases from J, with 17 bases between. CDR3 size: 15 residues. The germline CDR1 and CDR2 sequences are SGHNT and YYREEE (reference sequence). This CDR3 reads CASSLDRLGSGEQFF. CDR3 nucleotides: TGTGCCAGCAGCTTGGATCGACTAGGGAGCGGGGAGCAGTTCTTC.

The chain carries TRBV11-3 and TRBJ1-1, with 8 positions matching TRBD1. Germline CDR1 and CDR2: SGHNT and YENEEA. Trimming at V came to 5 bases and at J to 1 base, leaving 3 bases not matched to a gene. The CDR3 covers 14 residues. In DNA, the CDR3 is TGTGCCAGCAGCCCTGGGACAGGGAACACTGAAGCTTTCTTT. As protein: CASSPGTGNTEAFF.

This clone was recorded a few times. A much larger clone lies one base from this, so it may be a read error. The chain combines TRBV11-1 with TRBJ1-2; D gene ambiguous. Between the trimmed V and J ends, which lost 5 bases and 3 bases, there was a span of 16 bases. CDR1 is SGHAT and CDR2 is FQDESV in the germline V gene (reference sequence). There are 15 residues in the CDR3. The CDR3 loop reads CASSQDEEGDYGYTF. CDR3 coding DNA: TGTGCCAGCAGCCAAGATGAAGAGGGAGACTATGGCTACACCTTC.

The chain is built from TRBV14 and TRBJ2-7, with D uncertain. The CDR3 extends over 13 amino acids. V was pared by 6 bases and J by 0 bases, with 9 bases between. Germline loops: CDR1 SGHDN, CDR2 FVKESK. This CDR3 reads CASRSQFSYEQYF. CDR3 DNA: TGTGCCAGCAGATCACAGTTCTCCTACGAGCAGTACTTC. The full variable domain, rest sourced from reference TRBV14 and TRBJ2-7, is EAGVTQFPSHSVIEKGQTVTLRCDPISGHDNLYWYRRVMGKEIKFLLHFVKESKQDESGMPNNRFLAERTGGTYSTLKVQPAELEDSGVYFCASRSQFSYEQYFGPGTRLTVT.

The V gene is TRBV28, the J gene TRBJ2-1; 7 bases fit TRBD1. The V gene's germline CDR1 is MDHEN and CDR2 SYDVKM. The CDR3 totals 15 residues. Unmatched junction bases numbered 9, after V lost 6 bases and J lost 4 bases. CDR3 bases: TGTGCCAGCAGAGACGGGACAGCAACTTACAATGAGCAGTTCTTC. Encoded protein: CASRDGTATYNEQFF.

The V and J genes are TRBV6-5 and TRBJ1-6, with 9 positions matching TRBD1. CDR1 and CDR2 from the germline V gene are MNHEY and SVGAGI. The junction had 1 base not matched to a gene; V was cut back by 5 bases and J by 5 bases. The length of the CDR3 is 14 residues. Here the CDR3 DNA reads TGTGCCAGCAGTCGGACAGGGGATAATTCACCCCTCCACTTT. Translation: CASSRTGDNSPLHF.

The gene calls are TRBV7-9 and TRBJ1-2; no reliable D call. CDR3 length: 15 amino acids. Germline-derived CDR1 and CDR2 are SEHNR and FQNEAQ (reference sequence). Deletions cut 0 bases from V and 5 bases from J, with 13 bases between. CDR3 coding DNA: TGTGCCAGCAGCTTAGCAGGCCAGGTCGATTATGGCTACACCTTC. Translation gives CASSLAGQVDYGYTF. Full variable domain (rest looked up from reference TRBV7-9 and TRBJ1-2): DTGVSQNPRHKITKRGQNVTFRCDPISEHNRLYWYRQTLGQGPEFLTYFQNEAQLEKSRLLSDRFSAERPKGSFSTLEIQRTEQGDSAMYLCASSLAGQVDYGYTFGSGTRLTVV.

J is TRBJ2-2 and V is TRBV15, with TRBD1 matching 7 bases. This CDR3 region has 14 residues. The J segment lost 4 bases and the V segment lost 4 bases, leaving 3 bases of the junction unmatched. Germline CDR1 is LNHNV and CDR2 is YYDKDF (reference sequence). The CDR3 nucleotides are TGTGCCACCAGCATGTACAGGGGCACCGGGGAGCTGTTTTTT. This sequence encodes CATSMYRGTGELFF.

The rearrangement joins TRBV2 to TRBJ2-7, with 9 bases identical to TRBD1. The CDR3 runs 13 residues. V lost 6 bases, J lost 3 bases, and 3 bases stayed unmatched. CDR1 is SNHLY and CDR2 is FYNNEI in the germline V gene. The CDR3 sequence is CASRDRGSYEQYF. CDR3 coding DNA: TGTGCCAGCAGGGACAGGGGAAGCTACGAGCAGTACTTC.

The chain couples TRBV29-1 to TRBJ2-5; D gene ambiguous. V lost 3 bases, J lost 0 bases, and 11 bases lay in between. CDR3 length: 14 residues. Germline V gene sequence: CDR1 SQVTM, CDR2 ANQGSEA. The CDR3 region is CSVDPEEYQETQYF. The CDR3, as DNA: TGCAGCGTTGATCCTGAAGAGTACCAAGAGACCCAGTACTTC.

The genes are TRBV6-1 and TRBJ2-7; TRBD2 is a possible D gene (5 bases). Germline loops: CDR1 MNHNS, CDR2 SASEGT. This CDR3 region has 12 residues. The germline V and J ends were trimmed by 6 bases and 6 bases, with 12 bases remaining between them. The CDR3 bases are TGTGCCAGCAGCTGGCGGGCAGCCGAGCAGTACTTC. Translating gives CASSWRAAEQYF.

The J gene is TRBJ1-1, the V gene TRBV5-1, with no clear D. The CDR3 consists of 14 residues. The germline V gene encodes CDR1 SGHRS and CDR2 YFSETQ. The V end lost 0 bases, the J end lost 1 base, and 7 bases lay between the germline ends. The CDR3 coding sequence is TGCGCCAGCAGCTTGGTAGCGAAGAACACTGAAGCTTTCTTT. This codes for CASSLVAKNTEAFF.

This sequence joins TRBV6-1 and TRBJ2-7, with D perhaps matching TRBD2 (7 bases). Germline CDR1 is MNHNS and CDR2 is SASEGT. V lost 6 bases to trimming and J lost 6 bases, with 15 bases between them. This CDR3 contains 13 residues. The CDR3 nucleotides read TGTGCCAGCAGAAGACCGGGGGGCGGCGAGCAGTACTTC. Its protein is CASRRPGGGEQYF.

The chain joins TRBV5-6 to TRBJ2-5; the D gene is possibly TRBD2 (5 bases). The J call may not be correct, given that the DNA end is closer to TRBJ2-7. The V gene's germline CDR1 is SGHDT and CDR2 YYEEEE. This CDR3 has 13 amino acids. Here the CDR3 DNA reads TGTGCCAGCAGCTTGGCGGGGTTCAACGAGCAGTACTTC. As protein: CASSLAGFNEQYF.